Sequencing of this TCR beta chain was carried out in a study of cytomegalovirus exposure and HLA in healthy donors. The PCR employed 60 Vbeta primers together with 13 Jbeta primers. Measured with immunoSEQ multiplex PCR; TCRdb has only the in-frame clones, and not every one. The table gives 60,000 to 65,000 clones; the top ten clones make up roughly 5.4% of it. Study-level findings and limits: A later analysis linked 15,000 to 20,000 TCR beta sequences to HLA alleles at 0.05 false discovery rate. A later analysis reportedly identified an Asian-associated ancestry cluster as carrying fewer N-insertions than the 666-donor mean. CMV serostatus was the sole immune exposure information available.

Germline V lookup: CDR1 LNHDA, CDR2 SQIVND (reference sequence). The V end lost 7 bases, the J end lost 5 bases, and 17 bases lay between the germline ends. The CDR3 length is 14 residues. About this clone itself: Its antigen is unknown.

The sequenced sample consisted of PBMCs. The chain has TRBV19 and TRBJ1-1; TRBD1 is a possible D gene (6 bases). This receptor was taken from a man aged 25-40 years in good health and CMV-seropositive. The DNA of the CDR3 is TGTGCCAGTAAGCGGGACATTGGGGAGACTGAAGCTTTCTTT. Residues: CASKRDIGETEAFF. Drawing the rest from reference TRBV19 and TRBJ1-1, the complete variable domain is DGGITQSPKYLFRKEGQNVTLSCEQNLNHDAMYWYRQDPGQGLRLIYYSQIVNDFQKGDIAEGYSVSREKKESFPLTVTSAQKNPTAFYLCASKRDIGETEAFFGQGTRLTVV.